One TCR beta chain is described in this entry. The antigen is unknown. The V end was cut by 3 bases, the J end by 0 bases, with 8 bases between. CDR3 length: 14 amino acids. Germline loops: CDR1 LGHDT, CDR2 YNNKEL (reference sequence). The entry originates in a study of T cell responses to AZD1222 COVID-19 vaccine. Study-wide points: Just a handful of people given AZD1222 tested seropositive at baseline. Distributed over spike, vaccine-associated CD4 TCRs predominated at 160-218 and 743-854.

Produced via immunoSEQ multiplex PCR; TCRdb's table is partial and in-frame only. The profile shows around 130,000 clones, approximately 93% of them singletons. The sequences come from peripheral blood, collected on day 0 of AZD1222 vaccination. The chain couples TRBV3-1 (or the pseudogene TRBV3-2) to TRBJ1-2; D remains unclear. This receptor was identified in an adult in good health. The CDR3 is CASSQAVTNYGYTF. The CDR3 nucleotides are TGTGCCAGCAGCCAGGCGGTTACTAACTATGGCTACACCTTC.